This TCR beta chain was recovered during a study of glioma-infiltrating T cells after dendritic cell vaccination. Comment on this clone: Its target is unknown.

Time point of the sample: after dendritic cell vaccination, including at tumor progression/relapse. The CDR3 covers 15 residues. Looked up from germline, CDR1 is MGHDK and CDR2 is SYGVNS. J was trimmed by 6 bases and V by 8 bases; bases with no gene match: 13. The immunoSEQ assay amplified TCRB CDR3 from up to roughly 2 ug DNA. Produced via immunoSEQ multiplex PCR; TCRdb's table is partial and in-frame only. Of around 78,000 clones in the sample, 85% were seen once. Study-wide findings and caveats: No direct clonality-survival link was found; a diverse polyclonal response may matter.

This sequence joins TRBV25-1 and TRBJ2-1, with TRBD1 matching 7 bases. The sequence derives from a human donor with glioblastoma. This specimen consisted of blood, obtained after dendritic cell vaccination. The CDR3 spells CASRRPTGPVNEQFF. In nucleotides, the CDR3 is TGTGCCAGCCGCCGACCGACAGGGCCGGTCAATGAGCAGTTCTTC.